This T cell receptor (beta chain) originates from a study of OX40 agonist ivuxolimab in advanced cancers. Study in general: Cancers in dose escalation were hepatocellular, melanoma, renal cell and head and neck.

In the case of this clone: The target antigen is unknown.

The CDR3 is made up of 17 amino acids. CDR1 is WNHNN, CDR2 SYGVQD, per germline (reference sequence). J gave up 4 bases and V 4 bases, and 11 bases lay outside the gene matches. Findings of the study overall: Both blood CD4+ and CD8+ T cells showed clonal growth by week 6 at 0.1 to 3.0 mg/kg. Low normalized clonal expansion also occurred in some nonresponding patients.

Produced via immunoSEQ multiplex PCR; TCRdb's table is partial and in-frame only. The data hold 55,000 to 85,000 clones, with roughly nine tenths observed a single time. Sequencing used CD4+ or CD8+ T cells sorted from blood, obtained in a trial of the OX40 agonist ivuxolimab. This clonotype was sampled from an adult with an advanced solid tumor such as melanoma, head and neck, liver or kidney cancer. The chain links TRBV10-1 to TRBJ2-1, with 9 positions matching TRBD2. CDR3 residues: CASSVSPRREGYNEQFF. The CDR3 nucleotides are TGCGCCAGCAGTGTATCCCCTAGGCGGGAGGGATACAATGAGCAGTTCTTC.